This T cell receptor beta chain was recovered during a study of human T cells and chemical hapten exposure. Study information: Variation in per-sample TCR yields came mainly from small pooled library volume differences. Whole-study results and caveats: While controls formed fewer of them, expanded TCRs formed significantly more large CDR3 similarity clusters.

Time point meaning: patch test 1, 2 weeks after DPC sensitization. As to treatment: therapeutic diphenylcyclopropenone sensitization with weekly scalp DPC. Trimming at V came to 5 bases and at J to 15 bases, leaving 4 bases not matched to a gene. This CDR3 region has 11 residues. Germline V gene data show CDR1 as MNHEY and CDR2 as SVGEGT. The sample holds a few counts of this clonotype. Antigen: not known. TCRdb analysed the RACE reads with MiXCR anew, one entry per CDR3 protein. The sample shows 95,000 to 100,000 distinct CDR3 sequences, approximately 13% of them seen only once. The source is a middle-aged woman with alopecia areata. Some clones in this sample may be carry-over from other donors' samples. The chain has TRBV6-2 or TRBV6-3 and TRBJ2-1; 10 bases align to TRBD2. The sequencing here drew on whole blood, taken in connection with sensitization to the hapten diphenylcyclopropenone (DPC). The CDR3 bases are TGTGCCAGCAGTCTAGCGGGAGCGCGGTTCTTC. Translated: CASSLAGARFF.